This TCR beta chain was sequenced in a study of Tregs in tolerant kidney transplant recipients (dated by TCRdb to between 2018 and 2021). Broadly, across the study: The transplants used related donors along with nonmyeloablative bone marrow transplantation, and in the human trials mixed chimerism was transient. TCRbeta sequencing was used in the study to identify donor-specific regulatory T cells before combined kidney and bone marrow transplantation, and the identified cells were then tracked after transplant.

On the study overall, not on this receptor specifically: Because the study included only a small number of patients, the results must be confirmed in larger populations and under other immunosuppression protocols. Donor-specific Treg expansion was found to exceed global Treg expansion in tolerant patients, suggesting antigen-driven rather than nonspecific expansion. Biological reproducibility was not directly assessed, although technical replication error appeared to be minimal. The most biologically relevant and donor-specific TCRbeta repertoire appeared to be identified by expanding Tregs with activated donor B cells. For some patients, the PCR primers changed as time went on, which meant samples from those patients could not be compared with one another at the nucleotide level.

Genomic DNA was extracted from sorted cells with the QIAGEN DNeasy Blood and Tissue Kit for TCRbeta CDR3 sequencing. High-throughput TCRbeta CDR3 sequencing, including PCR amplification with bias correction and internal controls, was performed commercially through immunoSEQ. Regarding the original processing steps: A unique productive TCRbeta sequence was defined by the CDR3 nucleotide sequence when primers matched, and otherwise by the CDR3 amino acid sequence together with the Vbeta and Jbeta genes. To correct for sorting error, sequences found in more than one sorted population at a frequency ratio of 2:1 or less were discarded, and the remaining shared sequences were assigned to the population with the higher frequency. Sequences were defined as donor-reactive when expanded at least 5-fold in CFSE-low cells versus unstimulated cells and present at a frequency of at least 0.01% in CFSE-low cells. Repertoire divergence was quantified by Jensen-Shannon divergence calculated from the top 100 TCRbeta sequences ranked by frequency. For any sample with multiple sequencing runs, sorting error was corrected in each run separately before the runs were pooled. The table was pulled from immuneACCESS by TCRdb, which kept in-frame rearrangements only. Such tables lose some clones; where checked, under half of the loss comes from unresolved V genes, and the rest has no known cause. V and J calls and clone size are those listed in that table; D and trimming were worked out from the DNA. The sample table lists some 80,000 clones, 95% to 98% of them with a count of one. The top ten constitute 0.55% to 0.6% of the sample.

The CDR3 goes from the cysteine to the phenylalanine over 16 residues. Only the CDR3 region is kept as DNA, spanning 48 bases read in frame from base 1. V loses 4 bases, J loses 4 bases, and the germline ends lie 17 bases apart. According to the germline V gene, CDR1 reads MGHRA and CDR2 reads YSYEKL. In regard to this clone: Its recognized antigen is unknown. Per-base qualities were not stored, and no clone one base away is much larger.

This sample's time point label indicates: blood sample drawn before combined kidney and bone marrow transplant. Thawed PBMCs were FACS-sorted into unstimulated Tregs (CD4+CD25+CD127-), CD4+ non-Tregs (CD4+CD25-), CD4 cells and CD8 cells. The patients were a handful of recipients of combined kidney and bone marrow transplants from the ITN036ST trial, and samples were available only from these trial subjects. Healthy control blood was processed by Ficoll density gradient to PBMCs and cryopreserved; patient PBMCs were collected before and after transplant. In this chain, TRBV4-1 is recombined with TRBJ1-5; TRBD1 might be the D gene, on 6 matching bases. The specimen was CD4+ T cells from blood, collected before the transplant. This sequence was found in a human donor who received a combined kidney and bone marrow transplant. The nucleotides read TGCGCCAGCAGCCCGCAGGGGTGGCTCGATAATCAGCCCCAGCATTTT. This is translated as CASSPQGWLDNQPQHF.